These 21 T cell receptor beta chains were all obtained from the same sample, sequenced in a study of shared T cell receptors in the human thymus. Generated by immunoSEQ multiplex PCR, the TCRdb table keeps only in-frame clones and is missing some. The sample has hundreds of thousands of clones, over 75% seen once; the top ten hold roughly 0.0087%. The same data also contributed to another study, on human thymus T cells.

Specimen: thymocytes. The source of these receptors is a boy younger than two with a congenital heart defect.

This CDR3 is CASGTQGWGYNSPLHF. CDR3 DNA: TGTGCCAGCGGAACCCAGGGATGGGGATATAATTCACCCCTCCACTTT. The V and J genes are TRBV28 and TRBJ1-6; perhaps TRBD1 as D (5 bases). Germline V gene sequence: CDR1 MDHEN, CDR2 SYDVKM. Trimming shortened V by 8 bases and J by 4 bases, and 18 bases separated the two germline ends. This CDR3 comprises 16 residues.

The chain joins TRBV5-6 to TRBJ1-2; TRBD1 agrees at 8 bases. The CDR3 consists of 17 residues. V shed 3 bases and J 1 base; nucleotides not matched to a gene: 11. Germline CDR1 SGHDT, CDR2 YYEEEE. Here the CDR3 reads CASSSRTGSSFNYGYTF. CDR3 nucleotide sequence: TGTGCCAGCAGCTCCAGGACAGGGTCCAGCTTTAACTATGGCTACACCTTC.

The rearrangement uses TRBV27 and TRBJ2-7; the D gene is possibly TRBD2 (6 bases). Germline V gene sequence: CDR1 MNHEY, CDR2 SMNVEV (reference sequence). The CDR3 extends over 14 amino acids. Trimming stripped 3 bases from V and 1 base from J, with 10 bases between. The DNA for the CDR3 is TGTGCCAGCAGTTTCGCGGGGTCTTCCTACGAGCAGTACTTC. Residues: CASSFAGSSYEQYF.

The chain recombines TRBV29-1 with TRBJ1-1, with 7 positions matching TRBD1. Germline V gene data show CDR1 as SQVTM and CDR2 as ANQGSEA. Losses at the gene ends were 6 bases for V and 6 bases for J; bases not matched to a gene: 7. CDR3 length: 12 amino acids. In nucleotides, the CDR3 is TGCAGCGTCGGGGGACAGACCGCTGAAGCTTTCTTT. Translation: CSVGGQTAEAFF.

The V call is TRBV9, the J call TRBJ2-1; 7 positions match TRBD2. Germline V gene sequence: CDR1 SGDLS, CDR2 YYNGEE. The CDR3 runs to 18 residues. J was trimmed by 3 bases and V by 6 bases; bases with no gene match: 18. DNA of the CDR3: TGTGCCAGCACCAAAAAGCCGCTGAGCGGGACTTTCTACAATGAGCAGTTCTTC. Translating it yields CASTKKPLSGTFYNEQFF.

The chain carries TRBV6-5 and TRBJ2-7; D perhaps matches TRBD2 (6 bases). The CDR3 spans 12 residues. Germline values: CDR1 MNHEY, CDR2 SVGAGI. The V and J ends lost 2 bases and 7 bases respectively, with 9 bases between them. CDR3 DNA sequence: TGTGCCAGCAGTTACCCGGCGGGGGAGCAGTACTTC. Translating it yields CASSYPAGEQYF.

V gene TRBV4-3 combines with J gene TRBJ1-2; D possibly corresponds to TRBD1 (6 bases). V gave up 0 bases and J gave up 6 bases, with 17 bases separating them. The CDR3 loop spans 16 amino acids. CDR1 is LGHNA and CDR2 is YSLEER in the germline V gene. CDR3 nucleotide sequence: TGCGCCAGCAGCCAAGAAGTCCACAGGGAAAGGGATGGCTACACCTTC. Amino acids: CASSQEVHRERDGYTF.

This clone was seen only once. The chain carries TRBV6-5 and TRBJ2-1; TRBD2 aligns across 8 bases. Germline values: CDR1 MNHEY, CDR2 SVGAGI. The J segment lost 8 bases and the V segment lost 4 bases, leaving 10 bases of the junction unmatched. The CDR3 runs 15 residues. CDR3 DNA: TGTGCCAGCAGTTCCTTAGCGGGACTCTTCGATGAGCAGTTCTTC. Translating it yields CASSSLAGLFDEQFF.

The V gene is TRBV4-3, the J gene TRBJ2-7, with TRBD1 identical over 7 bases. This CDR3 has 16 amino acids. The junction had 6 bases not matched to a gene; V was cut back by 1 base and J by 0 bases. Germline V gene data show CDR1 as LGHNA and CDR2 as YSLEER. The CDR3 region has the DNA TGCGCCAGCAGCCAAGGGGACAGAACAAGCTCCTACGAGCAGTACTTC. Translating it yields CASSQGDRTSSYEQYF.

J is TRBJ2-1 and V is TRBV7-9; 9 bases line up with TRBD1. Germline trimming cut 10 bases from V and 1 base from J; bases unmatched to any gene: 14. Per germline, CDR1 SEHNR and CDR2 FQNEAQ (reference sequence). CDR3 size: 17 residues. The CDR3 coding sequence is TGTGCCACCCCACAGGGGGCCCCTTTGAAGTCCTACAATGAGCAGTTCTTC. It codes for CATPQGAPLKSYNEQFF.

The V gene is TRBV7-4, the J gene TRBJ2-1, with 8 bases fitting TRBD2. Germline V gene data show CDR1 as SGHVT and CDR2 as SQSDAQ. The trim removed 5 bases at V and 8 bases at J, leaving 14 bases unmatched. The CDR3 consists of 16 residues. CDR3 loop: CASSDLSGKSPHEQFF. In DNA form, the CDR3 reads TGTGCCAGCAGCGACCTTAGCGGGAAGTCCCCCCATGAGCAGTTCTTC.

This clone has only one observation. A read error may account for a junction end that differs from germline. The chain recombines TRBV15 with TRBJ2-6; 10 positions match TRBD2. There are 18 residues in the CDR3. Per the germline V gene, CDR1 is LNHNV and CDR2 is YYDKDF (reference sequence). Here the CDR3 reads CATSGEAGGSSGANVLTF. In DNA, the CDR3 is TGTGCCACCAGCGGAGAAGCGGGGGGGAGCTCTGGGGCCAACGTCCTGACTTTC.

The DNA for the CDR3 is TGTGCCAGCAGTGAAGGCCCAGATAATGAAAAACTGTTTTTT. Translated: CASSEGPDNEKLFF. The chain couples TRBV2 to TRBJ1-4, with unresolved D. V lost 1 base and J 4 bases, leaving 7 bases between the germline ends. CDR1 and CDR2 (germline): SNHLY, FYNNEI. There are 14 residues in the CDR3. The complete variable domain, with remaining parts taken from reference TRBV2 and TRBJ1-4, reads EPEVTQTPSHQVTQMGQEVILRCVPISNHLYFYWYRQILGQKVEFLVSFYNNEISEKSEIFDDQFSVERPDGSNFTLKIRSTKLEDSAMYFCASSEGPDNEKLFFGSGTQLSVL.

This chain links TRBV14 with TRBJ2-2, with D perhaps TRBD2 (6 bases). The germline CDR1 and CDR2 sequences are SGHDN and FVKESK. The length of the CDR3 is 17 residues. V shed 3 bases and J shed 2 bases, with 16 bases lying between them. The CDR3, as DNA: TGTGCCAGCAGCCACAGAGCGGAGGGAATTAACACCGGGGAGCTGTTTTTT. The encoded protein is CASSHRAEGINTGELFF.

The CDR3, as DNA: TGTGCCAGCAGTTACCGACCTCAAGGGGAAGATGGCTACACCTTC. Translation gives CASSYRPQGEDGYTF. The chain employs TRBV6-5 and TRBJ1-2, with D possibly being TRBD1 (5 bases). Germline V gene data show CDR1 as MNHEY and CDR2 as SVGAGI. Between the trimmed V and J ends, which lost 2 bases and 6 bases, there was a span of 16 bases. The CDR3 is made up of 15 amino acids.

The chain employs TRBV5-1 and TRBJ2-2; TRBD1 might be the D (5 bases). CDR3 size: 15 residues. The germline V gene has CDR1 SGHRS and CDR2 YFSETQ. V was shortened by 1 base and J by 6 bases, with 13 bases between the two germline ends. CDR3 region: CASSLLDTPAGELFF. CDR3 bases: TGCGCCAGCAGCTTGCTGGACACGCCGGCCGGGGAGCTGTTTTTT. Variable domain in full (rest from reference TRBV5-1 and TRBJ2-2): KAGVTQTPRYLIKTRGQQVTLSCSPISGHRSVSWYQQTPGQGLQFLFEYFSETQRNKGNFPGRFSGRQFSNSRSEMNVSTLELGDSALYLCASSLLDTPAGELFFGEGSRLTVL.

V is TRBV5-1 and J is TRBJ2-5; 9 bases fit TRBD2. The CDR3 is 16 amino acids. CDR1 and CDR2 from the germline V gene are SGHRS and YFSETQ. V was pared by 4 bases and J by 0 bases, with 7 bases of the junction left unmatched. In nucleotides, the CDR3 is TGCGCCAGCAGCCCGAATAGCGGGGGCCACCAAGAGACCCAGTACTTC. This translates into CASSPNSGGHQETQYF.

J is TRBJ1-2 and V is TRBV27, with D maybe TRBD1 (5 bases). The CDR3 loop spans 15 amino acids. Between the trimmed V and J ends, which lost 3 bases and 0 bases, there was a span of 11 bases. The V gene's germline CDR1 is MNHEY and CDR2 SMNVEV (reference sequence). CDR3 sequence (DNA): TGTGCCAGCAGTTTCTCAGGAGGGGCTAACTATGGCTACACCTTC. Residues: CASSFSGGANYGYTF.

The chain couples TRBV5-1 to TRBJ2-7; 8 bases map to TRBD2. V gave up 0 bases and J gave up 4 bases; unmatched junction bases: 12. The CDR3 loop spans 17 amino acids. Germline assignment: CDR1 SGHRS and CDR2 YFSETQ. The chain's CDR3 is CASSLASSGSLAYEQYF. The CDR3 DNA follows: TGCGCCAGCAGCTTGGCGTCCAGCGGGAGCCTGGCATACGAGCAGTACTTC.

J is TRBJ2-1 and V is TRBV4-3, with 11 bases matching TRBD2. Per germline, CDR1 LGHNA and CDR2 YSLEER. The CDR3 contains 14 residues. With V trimmed by 4 bases and J by 8 bases, 4 bases remained unmatched. CDR3 protein: CASSLLGLADEQFF. In DNA, the CDR3 is TGCGCCAGCAGCCTGTTGGGACTAGCGGATGAGCAGTTCTTC.

The chain uses TRBV19 and TRBJ2-5; 8 nucleotides align to TRBD2. CDR3 length equals 15 residues. Germline V gene data show CDR1 as LNHDA and CDR2 as SQIVND (reference sequence). V dropped 3 bases and J dropped 3; count of bases not matched to a gene: 6. CDR3: CASSIGGGMEETQYF. The CDR3 DNA sequence: TGTGCCAGTAGTATCGGGGGGGGCATGGAAGAGACCCAGTACTTC.